This T cell receptor beta chain derives from a study of blood T cell repertoires in COVID-19. This CDR3 region has 15 residues. Trimming pared 6 bases from V and 4 bases from J, leaving 17 bases between. The V gene's germline CDR1 is SGHRS and CDR2 YFSETQ. Here immunoSEQ multiplex PCR was the method, and the copy in TCRdb shows in-frame clones only, minus some. This table holds about 330,000 clones, about 87% found once. Symptom resolution, clearance, or two negative PCRs marked donors in Cohort 3 as recovered. The TCR comes from a man under 40 who had recovered from COVID-19. Material: PBMCs or T cells enriched from blood (not recorded which). V and J are TRBV5-1 and TRBJ1-3; D possibly corresponds to TRBD1 (6 bases). CDR3 sequence (DNA): TGCGCCAGCACCCCGGGGACAATGTTGGGAAACACCATATATTTT. Translation gives CASTPGTMLGNTIYF. Looking up the rest from reference TRBV5-1 and TRBJ1-3 gives the full variable domain: KAGVTQTPRYLIKTRGQQVTLSCSPISGHRSVSWYQQTPGQGLQFLFEYFSETQRNKGNFPGRFSGRQFSNSRSEMNVSTLELGDSALYLCASTPGTMLGNTIYFGEGSWLTVV.